This TCR beta chain was recorded in a study of shared clonotypes between healthy human individuals. Points from the study as a whole: Estimated richness values were generally larger in naive subsets than in memory subsets.

V lost 3 bases to trimming and J lost 3 bases, with 14 bases between them. The germline V gene encodes CDR1 SGDLS and CDR2 YYNGEE. The CDR3 extends over 15 amino acids. Sequencing was performed with immunoSEQ multiplex PCR; in TCRdb, only in-frame clones are kept and a portion is missing. The sample includes 1 million to 1.3 million clones, 78% of them seen just once. This clone was counted a few times. As yet, its antigen is unknown. Source material: memory CD4+ T cells from PBMCs. The subset denotes: CD45RA-negative fraction. V and J are TRBV9 and TRBJ2-3; a possible D gene is TRBD2 (5 bases). The sequence came from a man aged 18 to 30 in good health. Some clones in this sample may be carry-over from other donors' samples. The CDR3 loop reads CASSERVASTDTQYF. CDR3 nucleotide sequence: TGTGCCAGCAGCGAACGTGTAGCGAGTACAGATACGCAGTATTTT.